This TCR beta chain comes out of a study of T cells in Graves' hyperthyroidism and ophthalmopathy. About the research overall: Initial diagnosis, before any treatment, was when peripheral blood was collected.

Diagnosis relied on clinical symptoms, serum thyroxine and TRAb, thyroid ultrasound and orbital computed tomography. Out of roughly 10 ml of fresh peripheral blood came the PBMCs. Researchers amplified the TCR beta CDR3 regions from RNA transcripts. The HTBI primer set was used in a first-round RT-PCR of the TCR CDR3. A single record per CDR3 protein comes from TCRdb applying MiXCR to the multiplex PCR reads. The sample yields roughly 400,000 distinct CDR3 sequences, approximately 25% seen once. This clonotype was seen more than once but under ten times. The CDR3 spans 14 residues. Per germline, CDR1 MNHNS and CDR2 SASEGT. The V and J ends lost 5 bases and 5 bases, in that order; junction bases with no gene match: 4.

V and J are TRBV6-1 and TRBJ1-5, with 9 bases lining up with TRBD1. Sequenced input: blood. This TCR was sampled from a man between 45 and 60 years old with Graves' hyperthyroidism. CDR3 nucleotides: TGTGCCAGCAGTTATACAGGGGGCGATCAGCCCCAGCATTTT. Translation gives CASSYTGGDQPQHF.